Listed here are 2 T cell receptor beta chains from one sample, sequenced in a study of T cell responses to AZD1222 COVID-19 vaccine. Only in-frame clones appear in the TCRdb table, and some are missing; sequencing was by immunoSEQ multiplex PCR. This table has 150,000 or so clones, 90% appearing once. Sample: peripheral blood, taken on day 0 of AZD1222 vaccination. These receptors all come from an adult in good health.

The CDR3 reads CASSVNRGGQETQYF. The CDR3 DNA sequence: TGTGCCAGCAGCGTAAACAGGGGAGGACAAGAGACCCAGTACTTC. The chain carries TRBV9 and TRBJ2-5; perhaps TRBD1 as D (7 bases). Trimming left V 1 base short and J 2 bases short, with 12 bases between. Germline-derived CDR1 and CDR2 are SGDLS and YYNGEE. This CDR3 has 15 amino acids.

In this sample, this clone turned up once. V gene TRBV6-2 or TRBV6-3 combines with J gene TRBJ1-4, with 9 bases that match TRBD1. This CDR3 region has 14 residues. J was trimmed by 8 bases and V by 5 bases; bases with no gene match: 6. CDR1 and CDR2 (germline): MNHEY, SVGEGT. In nucleotides, the CDR3 is TGTGCCAGCAGTCTGGGACAGGGACTCGAAAAACTGTTTTTT. This codes for CASSLGQGLEKLFF.